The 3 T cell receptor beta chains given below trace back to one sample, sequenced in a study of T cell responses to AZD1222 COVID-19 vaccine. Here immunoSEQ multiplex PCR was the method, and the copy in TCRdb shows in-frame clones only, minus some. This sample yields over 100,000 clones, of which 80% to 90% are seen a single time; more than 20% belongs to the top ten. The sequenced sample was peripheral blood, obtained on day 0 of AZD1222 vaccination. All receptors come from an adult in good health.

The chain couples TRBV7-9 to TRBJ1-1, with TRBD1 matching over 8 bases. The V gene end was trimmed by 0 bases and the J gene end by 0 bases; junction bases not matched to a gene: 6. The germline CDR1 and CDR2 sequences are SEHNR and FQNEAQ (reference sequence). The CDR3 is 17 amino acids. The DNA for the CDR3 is TGTGCCAGCAGCTTAGCCAGGGGGCCGGGTCTGAACACTGAAGCTTTCTTT. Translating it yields CASSLARGPGLNTEAFF.

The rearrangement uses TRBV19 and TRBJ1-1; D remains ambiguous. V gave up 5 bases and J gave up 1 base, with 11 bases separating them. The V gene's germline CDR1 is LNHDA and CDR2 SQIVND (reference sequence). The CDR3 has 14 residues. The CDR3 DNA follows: TGTGCCAGTAGTCAAATTTGGGGGAACACTGAAGCTTTCTTT. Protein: CASSQIWGNTEAFF.

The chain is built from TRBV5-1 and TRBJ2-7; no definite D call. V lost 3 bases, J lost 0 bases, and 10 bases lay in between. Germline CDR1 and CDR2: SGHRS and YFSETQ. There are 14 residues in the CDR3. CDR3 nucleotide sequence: TGCGCCAGCAGCTGGGCAGCCAGCTCCTACGAGCAGTACTTC. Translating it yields CASSWAASSYEQYF.